This T cell receptor (beta chain) comes out of a study of T cell changes during pregnancy in multiple sclerosis. Only in-frame clones appear in the TCRdb table, and some are missing; sequencing was by immunoSEQ multiplex PCR. The sample shows 70,000 to 75,000 clones, roughly nine tenths of them seen only once. Germline values: CDR1 GTSNPN, CDR2 SVGIG (reference sequence). CDR3 length: 13 residues. Trimming cost V 1 base and J 0 bases, with 6 bases left between them. The chain has TRBV30 and TRBJ1-1; D gene unclear. This TCR came from a female donor with multiple sclerosis, enrolled in a pregnancy study. The material sequenced was peripheral blood, taken before pregnancy. The CDR3 here is CAWSGYLNTEAFF. The CDR3, as DNA: TGTGCCTGGAGTGGGTACTTGAACACTGAAGCTTTCTTT.